A single T cell receptor (beta chain) is shown here with its context. The antigen this receptor binds is unknown. Base-call qualities are not available, and no considerably larger clone is one nucleotide away. TCRbeta CDR3 regions were amplified from genomic DNA by means of the immunoSEQ Assay, a bias-controlled multiplex PCR. As for how the authors treated the data: Nucleated cell counts per sample were estimated from amplification of reference gene primers within the assay. To quantify the absolute abundance of each unique TCRbeta CDR3 rearrangement, sequence reads were collapsed and filtered. For each sample, productive Simpson clonality was calculated by taking the square root of Simpson's diversity index across productive rearrangements. TCRdb re-hosts the immuneACCESS table, in-frame sequences only. Its copies lack some clones; in the studies checked, an unresolved V gene accounts for under half of them, and the cause for the rest is not known. That table supplies the V and J calls and clone size; D and trimming were determined from the DNA. Counted in this sample were approximately 250,000 clones; approximately 85% of them appeared once. The top ten clones comprise approximately 9.6% of the sample.

This sample stems from a study of blood T cell repertoires in COVID-19 (dated by TCRdb to the early 2020s). Context from the whole study: Samples from collaborators originated in the United States, Italy and Spain and spanned both the acute and convalescent phases of COVID-19. The material from the prospective study consisted of cDNA or gDNA derived from T cells, B-cell-depleted T cells, or PBMCs. The repertoires were made available in a free public database intended to serve as a resource for research on the immune response to SARS-CoV-2. Deeply sampled blood TCRbeta repertoires from subjects exposed to, actively infected with, or recovered from COVID-19 were included in the dataset. The samples were drawn from two sources: the first 160 participants of the ongoing ImmuneRACE study, and 1,254 subjects contributed by 6 global collaborators. Where available, HLA class I and class II types were obtained from metadata supplied by the sample provider rather than from assay-based typing. Sample metadata almost always included a de-identified subject ID, COVID-19 status, age in years and sex.

General findings and caveats noted by the study authors: Clinical and demographic metadata were provided uncurated, with the amount varying by source and participant.

Enrolling through a virtual design, the prospective study's participants ranged in age from roughly 18 to 89 years and lived across about two dozen United States geographic areas. To assign participants to cohorts, the prospective study relied on clinical history that participants themselves reported in a screening survey and a study questionnaire. In the prospective study, whole blood, serum and a nasopharyngeal or oropharyngeal swab were collected from each participant by mobile phlebotomists. Prospective study participants could optionally give additional blood draws and questionnaires over an approximately 2-month period. Prospective study blood samples were shipped either frozen or at room temperature before DNA extraction. Spanning cysteine to phenylalanine, the CDR3 consists of 16 amino acids. The kept DNA is CDR3 alone, 48 bases in frame from the first base. The germline V end is reduced by 4 bases and the J end by 4 bases; junction bases left unmatched: 7. Reading the germline V gene (reference sequence) gives CDR1 SGHNT and CDR2 YYREEE.

Recombination joined TRBV5-4 with TRBJ2-2; 10 junctional bases match TRBD2. The receptor comes from a woman aged 45-65 years with acute COVID-19. Sequenced: PBMCs or T cells enriched from blood (not recorded which). The DNA sequence reads TGTGCCAGCAGCCCTTCTAGCGGGGGAGGCACCGGGGAGCTGTTTTTT. Its amino acids are CASSPSSGGGTGELFF.